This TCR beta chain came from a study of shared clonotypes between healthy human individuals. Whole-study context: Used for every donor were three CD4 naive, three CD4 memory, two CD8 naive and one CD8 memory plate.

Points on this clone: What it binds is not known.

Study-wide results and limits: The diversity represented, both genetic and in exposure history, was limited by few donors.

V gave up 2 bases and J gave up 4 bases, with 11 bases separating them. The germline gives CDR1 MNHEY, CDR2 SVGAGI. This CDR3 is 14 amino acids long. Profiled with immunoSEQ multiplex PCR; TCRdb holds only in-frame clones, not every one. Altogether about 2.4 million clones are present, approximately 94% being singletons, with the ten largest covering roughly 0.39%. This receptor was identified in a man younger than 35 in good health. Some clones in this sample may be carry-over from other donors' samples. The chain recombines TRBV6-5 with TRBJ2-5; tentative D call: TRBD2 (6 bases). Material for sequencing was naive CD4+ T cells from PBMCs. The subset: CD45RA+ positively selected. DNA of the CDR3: TGTGCCAGCAGTTACAAGGAGGAGGGAGAGACCCAGTACTTC. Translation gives CASSYKEEGETQYF.